Following are 13 T cell receptor beta chains from one sample sequenced in a study of shared clonotypes between healthy human individuals. TCRdb's table, derived via immunoSEQ multiplex PCR, lists solely in-frame clones and lacks some. The data hold roughly 700,000 clones, with 74% observed a single time. Specimen: memory CD4+ T cells sorted from blood. Subset defined: CD45RA-negative fraction. These receptors were collected from a woman between 25 and 40 years old in good health.

The chain couples TRBV5-1 to TRBJ2-2; 7 nucleotides line up with TRBD1. V trimming: 2 bases; J trimming: 4 bases; junction bases outside the gene matches: 5. The V gene's germline CDR1 is SGHRS and CDR2 YFSETQ. CDR3 length: 15 amino acids. CDR3 region: CASSLNRGITGELFF. The CDR3 region has the DNA TGCGCCAGCAGCTTAAACAGGGGAATCACCGGGGAGCTGTTTTTT.

The chain couples TRBV5-4 to TRBJ2-7; 8 nucleotides agree with TRBD2. Germline CDR1 reads SGHNT; CDR2 reads YYREEE (reference sequence). This CDR3 is 14 amino acids long. With V trimmed by 4 bases and J by 4 bases, 7 bases remained unmatched. The CDR3 DNA reads as TGTGCCAGCAGCCCGGGACTAGGAGAGTACGAGCAGTACTTC. Encoded protein: CASSPGLGEYEQYF.

Points on this clone: Since a far larger clone is one base different, this is likely a read error. Other DNA sequences in the same sample also yield this CDR3. V gene TRBV7-9 combines with J gene TRBJ1-3; D uncertain. Per germline, CDR1 SEHNR and CDR2 FQNEAQ (reference sequence). The CDR3 sequence is 12 residues long. V shed 1 base and J shed 3 bases, with 1 base lying between them. The CDR3 DNA sequence: TGTGCCAGCAGCTTAGTTGGAAACACCATATATTTT. Encoded protein: CASSLVGNTIYF. Looking up the rest from reference TRBV7-9 and TRBJ1-3 gives the full variable domain: DTGVSQNPRHKITKRGQNVTFRCDPISEHNRLYWYRQTLGQGPEFLTYFQNEAQLEKSRLLSDRFSAERPKGSFSTLEIQRTEQGDSAMYLCASSLVGNTIYFGEGSWLTVV.

The genes are TRBV7-9 and TRBJ2-2; TRBD1 agrees at 7 bases. Germline V CDR1 and CDR2: SEHNR, FQNEAQ (reference sequence). V was pared by 5 bases and J by 5 bases, with 5 bases of the junction left unmatched. The CDR3 spans 14 residues. The CDR3 DNA reads as TGTGCCAGCAGCCCCGGGACAGAAACCGGGGAGCTGTTTTTT. Translating gives CASSPGTETGELFF.

There are many counts of this clone. The chain combines TRBV5-1 with TRBJ2-1; TRBD2 matches at 12 bases. Germline V gene lookup returns CDR1 SGHRS and CDR2 YFSETQ. Trimming cost V 0 bases and J 9 bases; bases outside gene matches: 1. This CDR3 is built from 14 residues. The CDR3 is CASSLELAGGEQFF. In nucleotides, the CDR3 is TGCGCCAGCAGCTTGGAACTAGCGGGAGGTGAGCAGTTCTTC.

V gene TRBV27 combines with J gene TRBJ2-1; 10 bases match TRBD2. Trimming cost V 5 bases and J 6 bases; bases outside gene matches: 7. CDR1 and CDR2 from the germline V gene are MNHEY and SMNVEV (reference sequence). CDR3 length: 15 residues. The CDR3 coding sequence is TGTGCCAGCAGTCTAGCGGGAGTAGGGGGCAATGAGCAGTTCTTC. Protein product: CASSLAGVGGNEQFF.

The chain carries TRBV5-8 and TRBJ2-5; TRBD2 matches 9 bases. Germline lookup yields CDR1 SGHTS and CDR2 YDEGEE. The CDR3 extends over 15 amino acids. J lost 5 bases, V lost 6 bases, and 11 bases had no gene match. The CDR3 DNA is TGTGCCAGCACCCTAGCGGGACTGAGAGGGGAGACCCAGTACTTC. The encoded protein is CASTLAGLRGETQYF. The full variable domain, its missing parts supplied by reference TRBV5-8 and TRBJ2-5, is EAGVTQSPTHLIKTRGQQATLRCSPISGHTSVYWYQQALGLGLQFLLWYDEGEERNRGNFPPRFSGRQFPNYSSELNVNALELEDSALYLCASTLAGLRGETQYFGPGTRLLVL.

This clone occurred once. CDR3 DNA: TGTGCCAGCAGTGGCGGGGCAGGGGGAATTGGAGAGACCCAGTACTTC. Encoded protein: CASSGGAGGIGETQYF. The chain employs TRBV6-6 and TRBJ2-5; possibly TRBD1 for D (7 bases). The CDR3 sequence is 16 residues long. Germline lookup yields CDR1 MNHNY and CDR2 SVGAGI (reference sequence). V was cut by 5 bases and J by 4 bases, with 20 bases left in between.

The chain combines TRBV28 with TRBJ2-5, with D possibly being TRBD2 (5 bases). CDR1 and CDR2 from the germline V gene are MDHEN and SYDVKM. V lost 2 bases, J lost 4 bases, and 14 bases lay in between. The CDR3 has 15 residues. CDR3 in DNA: TGTGCCAGCAGTTTAGGCGGTCGGGGTGGAGAGACCCAGTACTTC. Protein sequence: CASSLGGRGGETQYF.

V usage is TRBV28 and J usage is TRBJ1-4, with no clear D. CDR1 is MDHEN and CDR2 is SYDVKM in the germline V gene. V lost 6 bases and J 8 bases, leaving 10 bases between the germline ends. The CDR3 loop spans 12 amino acids. CDR3 coding DNA: TGTGCCAGCAGCAGGAGAAGAGAAAAACTGTTTTTT. Translation: CASSRRREKLFF.

The chain is built from TRBV30 and TRBJ1-1; D is ambiguous. Germline assignment: CDR1 GTSNPN and CDR2 SVGIG (reference sequence). The CDR3 totals 13 residues. Deletions cut 5 bases from V and 0 bases from J, with 10 bases between. DNA of the CDR3: TGTGCCTGGGGCAGTGAGTTGAACACTGAAGCTTTCTTT. Amino acids: CAWGSELNTEAFF. Based on the CDR3 plus reference TRBV30 and TRBJ1-1, the full variable domain is SQTIHQWPATLVQPVGSPLSLECTVEGTSNPNLYWYRQAAGRGLQLLFYSVGIGQISSEVPQNLSASRPQDRQFILSSKKLLLSDSGFYLCAWGSELNTEAFFGQGTRLTVV.

The chain carries TRBV30 and TRBJ2-3, with 8 bases fitting TRBD2. Trimming at V came to 2 bases and at J to 4 bases, leaving 5 bases not matched to a gene. The germline V gene encodes CDR1 GTSNPN and CDR2 SVGIG (reference sequence). The CDR3 consists of 14 residues. The DNA for the CDR3 is TGTGCCTGGAGTATAGCGGGAAAGGCAGATACGCAGTATTTT. Translating gives CAWSIAGKADTQYF.

This clone was counted a few times. The rearrangement uses TRBV28 and TRBJ1-1, with D perhaps matching TRBD1 (5 bases). Germline CDR1 is MDHEN and CDR2 is SYDVKM. This CDR3 spans 14 amino acids. V was trimmed by 6 bases and J by 0 bases, leaving 11 bases between them. CDR3 region: CASRRRQLNTEAFF. In nucleotides, the CDR3 is TGTGCCAGCAGACGAAGACAGCTGAACACTGAAGCTTTCTTT.